The sequence of this T cell receptor (beta chain) was determined in a study of blood T cell repertoires in COVID-19. Study-level information: In each case, the material was cDNA or gDNA derived from T cells, B-cell-depleted T cells, or PBMCs.

In the study's own analysis: Estimated nucleated cell counts came from reference gene primer amplification. The protocol was immunoSEQ multiplex PCR, while the TCRdb copy is restricted to in-frame clones and leaves out a portion. V and J calls and clone size follow that table, whereas D and trimming were derived from the DNA. The table shows around 91,000 clones, with 85% occurring only once. This CDR3 contains 16 residues. Unmatched junction bases numbered 5, after V lost 0 bases and J lost 2 bases. Germline V gene data show CDR1 as SGHRS and CDR2 as YFSETQ. The TCR originated in a man at least 80 years old with acute or convalescent COVID-19. The sequenced sample was peripheral blood. The chain joins TRBV5-1 to TRBJ2-7, with TRBD1 matching 10 bases. As DNA, the CDR3 is TGCGCCAGCAGCTTGGAAGGACAGGGGGACCCCTACGAGCAGTACTTC. Protein: CASSLEGQGDPYEQYF.